A single sample is the source of the 26 T cell receptor beta chains below, sequenced in a study of vaccination effects on CD4 cells after COVID-19. Once cultured for roughly 10 days, the cells underwent separation to obtain CD4+ T cells. What these receptors recognize is not known. Measured with immunoSEQ multiplex PCR; TCRdb has only the in-frame clones, and not every one. Of approximately 46,000 clones in the sample, approximately 74% are singletons; the top ten hold around 8.9%. The sample here was CD4+ T cells from PBMCs cultured without peptide, taken before COVID-19 vaccination. The receptors were sampled from a human donor who had a prior SARS-CoV-2 infection.

This sequence joins TRBV18 and TRBJ2-7, with D perhaps being TRBD1 or TRBD2 (5 bases each). Trimming removed 6 bases from V and 0 bases from J, with 12 bases in between. From germline, CDR1 is KGHSH and CDR2 LQKENI. The CDR3 length is 14 residues. The chain's CDR3 is CASSSGANSYEQYF. CDR3 DNA: TGTGCCAGCTCCTCCGGGGCCAACTCCTACGAGCAGTACTTC.

The chain uses TRBV4-3 and TRBJ2-1; 8 bases match TRBD2. This CDR3 is 18 amino acids long. Germline CDR1 is LGHNA and CDR2 is YSLEER. Trimming at V came to 4 bases and at J to 5 bases, leaving 16 bases not matched to a gene. DNA of the CDR3: TGCGCCAGCAGCCGGCGACCGGGAACTAGCGGACCTGACAATGAGCAGTTCTTC. Encoded protein: CASSRRPGTSGPDNEQFF.

The V gene is TRBV5-1, the J gene TRBJ2-5; D uncertain. Trimming shortened V by 0 bases and J by 4 bases, and 10 bases separated the two germline ends. The CDR3 totals 14 residues. Germline V lookup: CDR1 SGHRS, CDR2 YFSETQ. In DNA, the CDR3 is TGCGCCAGCAGCTTGGCCTGGGTTGGAGAGACCCAGTACTTC. Encoded protein: CASSLAWVGETQYF.

The chain employs TRBV5-1 and TRBJ1-2; 7 nucleotides line up with TRBD1. Per germline, CDR1 SGHRS and CDR2 YFSETQ. The V segment lost 4 bases and the J segment 2 bases; nucleotides outside the gene matches: 5. The CDR3 totals 14 residues. The CDR3 sequence: CASSAQGVNYGYTF. The CDR3 region has the DNA TGCGCCAGCAGCGCTCAGGGGGTCAACTATGGCTACACCTTC.

The rearrangement joins TRBV18 to TRBJ2-7; TRBD2 agrees at 7 bases. The CDR3 is 16 amino acids. The trim removed 2 bases at V and 5 bases at J, leaving 12 bases unmatched. Germline V CDR1 and CDR2: KGHSH, LQKENI. CDR3 DNA sequence: TGTGCCAGCTCACCATTGATTTCGGGGGGATCCCACGAGCAGTACTTC. As protein: CASSPLISGGSHEQYF.

The rearrangement uses TRBV6-1 and TRBJ2-3; 11 bases align to TRBD2. Germline V gene data show CDR1 as MNHNS and CDR2 as SASEGT. Losses at the gene ends were 2 bases for V and 2 bases for J; bases not matched to a gene: 3. CDR3 length: 16 residues. DNA of the CDR3: TGTGCCAGCAGTGAATTAGCGGGGGGGGACACAGATACGCAGTATTTT. Translation gives CASSELAGGDTDTQYF.

V and J are TRBV27 and TRBJ2-4; TRBD1 agrees at 9 bases. CDR1 is MNHEY, CDR2 SMNVEV, per germline (reference sequence). The J segment lost 0 bases and the V segment lost 3 bases, leaving 3 bases of the junction unmatched. This CDR3 has 16 amino acids. CDR3 in amino acids: CASSLTGGTAKNIQYF. CDR3 sequence (DNA): TGTGCCAGCAGTTTGACAGGGGGTACAGCCAAAAACATTCAGTACTTC.

This CDR3 reads CASRPGTGGQPQHF. The CDR3 region has the DNA TGCGCCAGCAGACCTGGGACAGGAGGACAGCCCCAGCATTTT. J is TRBJ1-5 and V is TRBV5-1, with TRBD1 identical over 8 bases. With 5 bases clipped from V and 7 bases from J, the junction kept 8 bases outside the gene matches. CDR1 SGHRS and CDR2 YFSETQ come from the germline V gene. CDR3 length: 14 amino acids.

The chain is built from TRBV6-6 and TRBJ2-7, with D possibly being TRBD1 (5 bases). This CDR3 has 15 residues. Per germline, CDR1 MNHNY and CDR2 SVGAGI (reference sequence). As DNA, the CDR3 is TGTGTCGGACACAAGGACCCTAGTCCATACTACGAGCAGTACTTC. It specifies CVGHKDPSPYYEQYF.

This chain links TRBV2 with TRBJ2-5; D is uncertain. The CDR3 sequence is 13 residues long. Germline lookup yields CDR1 SNHLY and CDR2 FYNNEI. Trimming removed 6 bases at V and 2 bases at J, with 10 bases between. The CDR3 loop reads CASRGPLQETQYF. The CDR3 coding sequence is TGTGCCAGCAGGGGCCCGCTACAAGAGACCCAGTACTTC.

V usage is TRBV4-2 and J usage is TRBJ1-2; D is uncertain. Trimming removed 1 base at V and 0 bases at J, with 12 bases between. The CDR3 totals 16 residues. CDR1 and CDR2 from the germline V gene are LGHNA and YNFKEQ. The CDR3 region has the DNA TGTGCCAGCAGCCAAGGCAAGGGTTGGACTAACTATGGCTACACCTTC. Translating gives CASSQGKGWTNYGYTF.

V gene TRBV5-4 combines with J gene TRBJ1-6; 7 bases are a match to TRBD1. CDR3 length: 16 amino acids. CDR1 SGHNT and CDR2 YYREEE come from the germline V gene (reference sequence). Trimming at V came to 4 bases and at J to 9 bases, leaving 13 bases not matched to a gene. This CDR3 reads CASSVGGAGSISPLHF. The CDR3 coding sequence is TGTGCCAGCAGCGTAGGGGGCGCAGGTAGTATTTCACCCCTCCACTTT. Supplemented by reference TRBV5-4 and TRBJ1-6, the full variable domain reads ETGVTQSPTHLIKTRGQQVTLRCSSQSGHNTVSWYQQALGQGPQFIFQYYREEENGRGNFPPRFSGLQFPNYSSELNVNALELDDSALYLCASSVGGAGSISPLHFGNGTRLTVT.

The rearrangement uses TRBV9 and TRBJ2-3, with D uncertain. Germline V gene sequence: CDR1 SGDLS, CDR2 YYNGEE. The CDR3 is 13 residues long. V dropped 0 bases and J dropped 4 bases, with 6 bases sitting between them. The CDR3 sequence: CASSVGPSDTQYF. The CDR3 DNA sequence: TGTGCCAGCAGCGTAGGCCCCTCAGATACGCAGTATTTT.

This clone was seen only a few times. The chain is built from TRBV19 and TRBJ2-4, with 11 bases that match TRBD2. This CDR3 region has 16 residues. V was clipped by 5 bases and J by 7 bases; unmatched bases: 10. Looked up from germline, CDR1 is LNHDA and CDR2 is SQIVND (reference sequence). The CDR3 is CASSFLAGGPGNIQYF. In DNA, the CDR3 is TGTGCCAGTAGTTTCTTAGCGGGAGGGCCAGGGAACATTCAGTACTTC.

V is TRBV10-3 and J is TRBJ2-1; D unresolved. The CDR3 extends over 11 amino acids. V lost 6 bases, J lost 6 bases, and 6 bases lay in between. CDR1 ENHRY and CDR2 SYGVKD come from the germline V gene. CDR3 DNA sequence: TGTGCCATCAGCCCTAGCAATGAGCAGTTCTTC. This translates into CAISPSNEQFF.

V and J are TRBV19 and TRBJ2-5, with D maybe TRBD2 (6 bases). Trimming stripped 3 bases from V and 4 bases from J, with 9 bases between. The CDR3 runs 13 residues. Germline-derived CDR1 and CDR2 are LNHDA and SQIVND (reference sequence). CDR3 DNA: TGTGCCAGTAGTATGTGGGGAGGAGAGACCCAGTACTTC. This codes for CASSMWGGETQYF.

This rearrangement joins TRBV6-2 or TRBV6-3 to TRBJ2-3; TRBD2 aligns across 8 bases. The CDR3 has 14 residues. The trim removed 6 bases at V and 0 bases at J, leaving 2 bases unmatched. Germline-derived CDR1 and CDR2 are MNHEY and SVGEGT. CDR3: CASSRGGSTDTQYF. The CDR3 nucleotides read TGTGCCAGCAGCCGGGGGGGAAGCACAGATACGCAGTATTTT.

The chain recombines TRBV6-5 with TRBJ1-2; tentatively, D is TRBD1 (6 bases). Per germline, CDR1 MNHEY and CDR2 SVGAGI. V lost 4 bases to trimming and J lost 4 bases, with 19 bases between them. The CDR3 covers 16 residues. The CDR3 DNA reads as TGTGCCAGCAGTTTTAGGTCTCCAGGGGCTGGCTATGGCTACACCTTC. Translating gives CASSFRSPGAGYGYTF.

The genes are TRBV11-3 and TRBJ2-7, with D tentatively TRBD1 or TRBD2 (5 bases each). This CDR3 is built from 15 residues. V was shortened by 8 bases and J by 6 bases, with 23 bases between the two germline ends. Germline CDR1 SGHNT, CDR2 YENEEA. Written as DNA, the CDR3 is TGTGCCAGCGGCTCCTCTTTTGGGGGAGATGCCGAGCAGTACTTC. Amino acids: CASGSSFGGDAEQYF. The entire variable domain, with the rest obtained from reference TRBV11-3 and TRBJ2-7, is as follows: EAGVVQSPRYKIIEKKQPVAFWCNPISGHNTLYWYLQNLGQGPELLIRYENEEAVDDSQLPKDRFSAERLKGVDSTLKIQPAELGDSAVYLCASGSSFGGDAEQYFGPGTRLTVT.

V is TRBV19 and J is TRBJ2-7, with 10 nucleotides matching TRBD1. V lost 3 bases, J lost 2 bases, and 4 bases stayed unmatched. The CDR3 sequence is 15 residues long. Looked up from germline, CDR1 is LNHDA and CDR2 is SQIVND (reference sequence). DNA of the CDR3: TGTGCCAGTAGTATGGGACAGGGGAGGGCCTACGAGCAGTACTTC. This gives the protein CASSMGQGRAYEQYF.

This chain connects TRBV27 to TRBJ2-1; perhaps TRBD2 as D (7 bases). The CDR3 extends over 13 amino acids. V lost 0 bases and J 13 bases, leaving 13 bases between the germline ends. CDR1 MNHEY and CDR2 SMNVEV come from the germline V gene (reference sequence). CDR3 nucleotide sequence: TGTGCCAGCAGTTTATCGTACGGGGGGCCCCAGTTCTTC. As protein: CASSLSYGGPQFF.

The chain couples TRBV4-2 to TRBJ2-3, with 16 nucleotides matching TRBD2. Germline V gives CDR1 LGHNA, CDR2 YNFKEQ. The trim removed 1 base at V and 1 base at J, leaving 5 bases unmatched. There are 19 residues in the CDR3. The CDR3 sequence: CASSQVGTSGRAGTDTQYF. The CDR3 nucleotides are TGTGCCAGCAGCCAAGTCGGGACTAGCGGGAGGGCGGGCACAGATACGCAGTATTTT.

V usage is TRBV18 and J usage is TRBJ2-3, with 8 bases aligning to TRBD2. After removal of 5 bases from V and 3 bases from J, the junction contained 7 bases not matched to a gene. Per germline, CDR1 KGHSH and CDR2 LQKENI. The CDR3 contains 15 residues. In DNA, the CDR3 is TGTGCCAGCTCAGAGTTTAGCGGGGAAACAGATACGCAGTATTTT. Translated: CASSEFSGETDTQYF.

This chain uses TRBV7-3 with TRBJ2-7; 8 bases are shared with TRBD2. The CDR3 length is 15 residues. In germline, CDR1 is SGHTA, CDR2 FQGTGA. V shed 2 bases, J shed 2 bases, and the junction held 5 bases outside the gene matches. In DNA, the CDR3 is TGTGCCAGCAGCTTAGAGGGTAGCGGGGCCTACGAGCAGTACTTC. Translating it yields CASSLEGSGAYEQYF.

The chain links TRBV10-3 to TRBJ1-1; perhaps TRBD1 as D (5 bases). The V and J ends lost 4 bases and 4 bases respectively, with 10 bases between them. The CDR3 has 13 residues. Germline CDR1 reads ENHRY; CDR2 reads SYGVKD. The CDR3 DNA reads as TGTGCCATCAGTGGTACAGGCGCCACTGAAGCTTTCTTT. Residues: CAISGTGATEAFF.

This chain links TRBV18 with TRBJ1-2; D remains unclear. The CDR3 has 16 residues. Germline assignment: CDR1 KGHSH and CDR2 LQKENI. Trimming stripped 1 base from V and 5 bases from J, with 17 bases between. In DNA form, the CDR3 reads TGTGCCAGCTCACCACTCCAGACGGGCGGGCTTTATGGCTACACCTTC. Translated, it gives CASSPLQTGGLYGYTF.